The clone carrying this TCR beta chain was observed many times. TCRdb fed the reads into MiXCR, producing one record per CDR3 protein. The top ten clones hold around 7.8% of a sample with 250,000 or so distinct CDR3 sequences, around 26% of them seen once. This CDR3 spans 16 amino acids. Germline V gene lookup returns CDR1 KGHSY and CDR2 FQNENV. With 3 bases removed from V and 3 bases from J, the gap between germline ends came to 17 bases. The sample belongs to a study of kidney transplant recipient with SARS-CoV-2 infection. The material sequenced was a blood sample, taken at baseline and on roughly day 110 from a kidney transplant recipient. The TCR comes from a young adult male patient who had COVID-19 and was a kidney transplant recipient. The graft donor may be the source of some T cells. The V and J genes are TRBV16 and TRBJ1-1; D unclear. Written as DNA, the CDR3 is TGTGCCAGCAGCCAGGACGGAGGAGCTTCCCACACTGAAGCTTTCTTT. It translates to CASSQDGGASHTEAFF.